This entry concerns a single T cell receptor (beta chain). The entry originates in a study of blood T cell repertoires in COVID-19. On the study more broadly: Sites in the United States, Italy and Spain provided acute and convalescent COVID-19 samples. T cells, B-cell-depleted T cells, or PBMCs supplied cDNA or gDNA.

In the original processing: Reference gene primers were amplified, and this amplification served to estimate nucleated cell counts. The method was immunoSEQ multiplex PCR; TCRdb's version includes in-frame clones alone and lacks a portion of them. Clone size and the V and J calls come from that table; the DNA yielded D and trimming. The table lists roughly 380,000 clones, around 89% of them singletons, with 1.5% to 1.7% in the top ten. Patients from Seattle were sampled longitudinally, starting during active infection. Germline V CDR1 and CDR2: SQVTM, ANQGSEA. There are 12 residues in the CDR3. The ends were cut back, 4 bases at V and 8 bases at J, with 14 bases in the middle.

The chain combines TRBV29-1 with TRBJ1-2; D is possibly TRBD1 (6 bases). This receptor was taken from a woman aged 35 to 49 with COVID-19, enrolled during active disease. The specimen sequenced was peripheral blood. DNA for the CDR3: TGCAGCGTTGTACAGGGTGGAAAAGGCTACACCTTC. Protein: CSVVQGGKGYTF. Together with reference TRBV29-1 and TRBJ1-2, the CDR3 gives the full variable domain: SAVISQKPSRDICQRGTSLTIQCQVDSQVTMMFWYRQQPGQSLTLIATANQGSEATYESGFVIDKFPISRPNLTFSTLTVSNMSPEDSSIYLCSVVQGGKGYTFGSGTRLTVV.